This T cell receptor (beta chain) was sequenced in a study of long-term antiretroviral therapy in people with HIV. It was in the United States that all participants with HIV were treated. The assay used was immunoSEQ (version v3.0), run at survey level. Sequencing was performed with immunoSEQ multiplex PCR; in TCRdb, only in-frame clones are kept and a portion is missing. The sample records over 10,000 clones, 75% to 80% being singletons. The germline gives CDR1 SGHAT, CDR2 FQNNGV. The CDR3 is 13 amino acids. The V gene lost 4 bases and the J gene lost 1 base, with 7 bases spanning the gap. The sequencing here drew on unsorted PBMCs, taken 0.5 years before starting antiretroviral therapy. The chain carries TRBV11-2 and TRBJ1-1; D is ambiguous. The receptor comes from a woman aged 40 to 49 with HIV. CDR3 amino acids: CASSSFRNTEAFF. Here the CDR3 DNA reads TGTGCCAGCAGCTCATTCAGGAACACTGAAGCTTTCTTT.